This entry concerns a single TCR beta chain. Its antigen is not yet known. Base-call qualities are not available, and no considerably larger clone is one nucleotide away. According to the germline V gene (reference sequence), CDR1 reads LGHDT and CDR2 reads YNNKEL. V and J are trimmed by 4 bases and 2 bases, and the gene matches miss 2 bases of the junction. From its cysteine to its phenylalanine, the CDR3 spans 14 amino acids. Only CDR3 DNA is held: 42 bases, read in frame from base 1. The data were taken from a study of blood T cell repertoires in COVID-19 (TCRdb year 2020). A note on the overall study: Samples covering the acute and convalescent phases of COVID-19 were provided by collaborators in the United States, Italy and Spain. The prospective study material was composed of cDNA or gDNA derived from T cells, B-cell-depleted T cells, or PBMCs. The dataset comprised deeply sampled blood TCRbeta repertoires from subjects exposed to, actively infected with, or recovered from COVID-19. The repertoires were released in a freely available public database intended as a resource for research on the immune response to SARS-CoV-2. The samples were drawn from the first 160 participants of the ongoing ImmuneRACE study and from over 950 subjects provided by 6 global collaborators. Nearly every sample came with metadata listing a de-identified subject ID, COVID-19 status, age in years and sex. HLA class I and class II types, where available, came from metadata supplied by the sample provider rather than from assay-based typing.

The full study reports these points: How much clinical and demographic metadata was included differed by source and by participant, and the metadata was provided uncurated.

Enrolling through a virtual design, the prospective study's participants ranged in age from roughly 18 to 95 years and lived across 24 United States geographic areas. In the prospective study, cohorts were assigned on the basis of participant-reported clinical history obtained from a screening survey and a study questionnaire. For ImmuneRACE Cohort 3, a participant was defined as recovered based on two consecutive negative NP/OP PCR tests, clearance by a healthcare professional, or resolution of symptoms. Mobile phlebotomists in the prospective study collected whole blood, serum and a nasopharyngeal or oropharyngeal swab from every participant. Participants in the prospective study had the option to provide additional blood draws and questionnaires over a roughly two-month period. Before DNA extraction, prospective study blood samples were shipped either frozen or at room temperature. The immunoSEQ Assay, a bias-controlled multiplex PCR, was used to amplify TCRbeta CDR3 regions from genomic DNA. The study's processing was this. Within the assay, amplification of reference gene primers was used to estimate how many nucleated cells each sample contained. To quantify the absolute abundance of each unique TCRbeta CDR3 rearrangement, sequence reads were collapsed and filtered. For each sample, productive Simpson clonality was calculated by taking the square root of Simpson's diversity index across productive rearrangements. TCRdb limited this immuneACCESS table to in-frame rearrangements with V and J called. A share of clones is missing; checked studies link under half to unresolved V genes, and the rest is unexplained. The D gene and trimming were derived from the DNA, and the V and J assignments and clone size from that table. The sample profile shows around 190,000 clones; 80% to 90% of them were found once. The ten largest account for 9% of the sample.

The receptor comes from a woman between 18 and 29 years old who had recovered from COVID-19. Sequenced sample: PBMCs or T cells enriched from blood (not recorded which). The chain is assembled from TRBV3-1 (or the pseudogene TRBV3-2) and TRBJ2-1, with 7 bases in between that match TRBD2. The CDR3 protein: CASSLSGTYNEQFF. The DNA sequence is given as TGTGCCAGCAGCCTGAGCGGGACCTACAATGAGCAGTTCTTC.